This note documents a single T cell receptor beta chain sequence. Antigen specificity is unknown. The data stem from a study of T cells after yellow fever vaccination. The germline CDR1 and CDR2 sequences are SNHLY and FYNNEI. The length of the CDR3 is 16 residues. Trimming took off 6 bases at V and 1 base at J, with 15 bases between the two ends. Study results and limitations: FACS-sorted repertoires could contain abundant clonotypes contaminating from the bulk population. Post-booster repertoires again held most primary-vaccination clones (roughly 95% CD4, approximately 90% CD8).

5'RACE template switching added a universal primer site and UMIs to TCR cDNA. TCRdb used MiXCR to reprocess the 5' RACE reads, holding one entry per CDR3 protein. The sample has around 360,000 distinct CDR3 sequences, about 9.9% seen once. Source: PBMCs, taken on the day of the first yellow fever vaccination. The receptor was derived from a man aged 18 to 30 who received the YFV17D yellow fever vaccine. The V gene is TRBV2, the J gene TRBJ2-2; possible D gene TRBD1, 5 bases. Here the CDR3 DNA reads TGTGCCAGCAGAGAGAAGAGACAGAGGAACACCGGGGAGCTGTTTTTT. Translating gives CASREKRQRNTGELFF.